The rows below give T cell receptor beta chains drawn from one sample of a study of T-cell reconstitution after alpha-beta-depleted transplantation in children. MiXCR, applied by TCRdb to the PCR reads, yields one record per CDR3 protein. The table lists a few hundred thousand distinct CDR3 sequences, about a tenth of them singletons. This sample comprised PBMCs from the stem cell graft donor, obtained from the stem cell graft. Source of these receptors: a human donor who donated a stem cell graft to a child with acute lymphoblastic leukemia. CDR3s include the opening cysteine and the closing phenylalanine or tryptophan. The order of the fields is V gene, D gene, J gene, clone size, CDR3 DNA, CDR3 protein. D genes are given only for firm matches. Not every row has a clone size; where given, it reads once, few, many or a size class.

TRBV5-1	-	TRBJ2-2	many	TGCGCCAGCAGCTTGTTAGTGGGGTCGGACACCGGGGAGCTGTTTTTT	CASSLLVGSDTGELFF
TRBV4-3	TRBD2	TRBJ2-2	-	TGCGCCAGCAGCCAAGTTTTGGCTAGCGGATACACCGGGGAGCTGTTTTTT	CASSQVLASGYTGELFF
TRBV6-1	-	TRBJ2-1	few	TGTGCCAGCAGTAAACAGCCGACGCCCTACAATGAGCAGTTCTTC	CASSKQPTPYNEQFF
TRBV5-1	-	TRBJ2-5	few	TGCGCCAGCAGCGGGCCCTTCCATCGCAGTGCGGGGACCCAGTACTTC	CASSGPFHRSAGTQYF
TRBV4-2	-	TRBJ2-3	-	TGTGCCAGCAGCCCCGGCGGGCCAAGGGCTACAGATACGCAGTATTTT	CASSPGGPRATDTQYF
TRBV7-6	TRBD1	TRBJ1-1	many	TGTGCCAGCAGCCACAGGGGCATGAACACTGAAGCTTTCTTT	CASSHRGMNTEAFF
TRBV12-3/TRBV12-4	TRBD1	TRBJ1-5	-	TGTGCCAGCCTTAAGGACAGGTCTAGCAATCAGCCCCAGCATTTT	CASLKDRSSNQPQHF
TRBV12-3/TRBV12-4	-	TRBJ2-6	many	TGTGCCACCTCTGTGTCTGGGGCCAACGTCCTGACTTTC	CATSVSGANVLTF
TRBV7-9	-	TRBJ2-1	-	TGTGCCAGCAGCTTAGCTGCGGTTCCTGAGCAGTTCTTC	CASSLAAVPEQFF
TRBV7-8	-	TRBJ1-2	few	TGTGCCAGCAGCACCAGGGACCGACATAACTATGGCTACACCTTC	CASSTRDRHNYGYTF
TRBV6-6	-	TRBJ2-1	many	TGTGCCAGCAGTTTAGGGAAGAATGAGCAGTTCTTC	CASSLGKNEQFF
TRBV7-9	TRBD2	TRBJ2-2	few	TGTGCCAGCATCGGGGGGGCCGCAAGTACCGGGGAGCTGTTTTTT	CASIGGAASTGELFF
TRBV5-1	-	TRBJ2-2	many	TGCGCCAGCAGCTCCCGTTGGAACACCGGGGAGCTGTTTTTT	CASSSRWNTGELFF
TRBV7-7	-	TRBJ1-5	once	TGTGCCAGCAGCCGATGGGAGGGTCAGCCCCAGCATTTT	CASSRWEGQPQHF
TRBV10-3	-	TRBJ2-7	-	TGTGCCATCAGTGGGCGGGGATCTCATACCTACGAGCAGTACTTC	CAISGRGSHTYEQYF
TRBV20-1	TRBD1	TRBJ1-1	few	TGCAGTGCCAGATCAACACAGGGGGCGAAGACTGAAGCTTTCTTT	CSARSTQGAKTEAFF
TRBV7-9	-	TRBJ1-2	-	TGTGCCAGCAGCTTAGAGGATTTCGGCTACACCTTC	CASSLEDFGYTF
TRBV4-2	TRBD1	TRBJ1-6	many	TGTGCCAGCAGCCAAGACAGGGGGCAAAATAATTCACCCCTCCACTTT	CASSQDRGQNNSPLHF
TRBV2	-	TRBJ1-1	-	TGTGCCAGCAGTACAAACCCCCCTGCGGAAGCTTTCTTT	CASSTNPPAEAFF
TRBV3-1	-	TRBJ2-7	many	TGTGCCAGCAGCCGAGAGGTTTTGGGTTACGAGCAGTACTTC	CASSREVLGYEQYF
TRBV30	TRBD1	TRBJ1-2	many	TGTGCCGGGAGGACAGGGGCTAACTATGGCTACACCTTC	CAGRTGANYGYTF
TRBV18	-	TRBJ1-1	-	TGTGCCAGTTCCGGGACAACACCGACTGAAGCTTTCTTT	CASSGTTPTEAFF
TRBV12-5	TRBD1	TRBJ2-1	many	TGTGCTAGTGGTCAGGGGACAGGGGGCATCGACAATGAGCAGTTCTTC	CASGQGTGGIDNEQFF
TRBV14	-	TRBJ2-3	many	TGTGCCAGCAGCCCCCTTCCCGGGACGGGTAGCACAGATACGCAGTATTTT	CASSPLPGTGSTDTQYF
TRBV3-1	-	TRBJ2-1	many	TGTGCCAGCAGCCAAAGGTTTTATAATGAGCAGTTCTTC	CASSQRFYNEQFF
TRBV18	-	TRBJ2-5	few	TGTGCCAGCTCACCCTGGGGTGGCCAAGAGACCCAGTACTTC	CASSPWGGQETQYF
TRBV5-1	-	TRBJ2-5	few	TGCGCCAGCAGCTTGATGAAGGGGGGTGTCGAGACCCAGTACTTC	CASSLMKGGVETQYF
TRBV19	-	TRBJ2-1	few	TGTGCCACCCGAGGTAGGGGAGGCGACAATGAGCAGTTCTTC	CATRGRGGDNEQFF
TRBV7-2	TRBD1	TRBJ1-2	-	TGTGCCAGCAGCGTAGCCACAACAGGGGACTATGGCTACACCTTC	CASSVATTGDYGYTF
TRBV5-1	-	TRBJ1-6	many	TGCGCCAGCAGCTTGGGACAGAAAATTAATTCACCCCTCCACTTT	CASSLGQKINSPLHF
TRBV6-1	TRBD2	TRBJ2-1	many	TGTGCCAGCAGTCAACTGACTAGCGGGGGGCTGGACGAGCAGTTCTTC	CASSQLTSGGLDEQFF
TRBV6-1	TRBD1	TRBJ1-5	many	TGTGCCAGCAGTGACGACAGGGGCCAGCCCCAGCATTTT	CASSDDRGQPQHF
TRBV2	-	TRBJ2-5	few	TGTGCCAGCACAGGCGAAGAGACCCAGTACTTC	CASTGEETQYF
TRBV7-8	-	TRBJ1-1	-	TGTGCCAGCAGCCCCCGCTGGCGGGGTACGAACACTGAAGCTTTCTTT	CASSPRWRGTNTEAFF
TRBV20-1	-	TRBJ1-1	many	TGCAGTGCTAGAGAGTGGACAGCGAACACTGAAGCTTTCTTT	CSAREWTANTEAFF
TRBV20-1	TRBD2	TRBJ2-1	-	TGCAGTGCTAGAGTCGGACTAGCGGGGAGGAATGAGCAGTTCTTC	CSARVGLAGRNEQFF
TRBV6-1	-	TRBJ1-3	-	TGTGCCAGCAGCCGCGACAGGAGCTCTGGAAACACCATATATTTT	CASSRDRSSGNTIYF
TRBV19	TRBD1	TRBJ1-4	many	TGTGCCAGTAGTCCGACCGGGACAGGCGGGGAAAAACTGTTTTTT	CASSPTGTGGEKLFF
TRBV5-4	-	TRBJ1-6	-	TGTGCCAGCAGATCACAGGGTGATTCACCCCTCCACTTT	CASRSQGDSPLHF
TRBV20-1	-	TRBJ1-2	-	TGCAGTGCTAGAGATCCCGGTCTTGCTTCTAACTATGGCTACACCTTC	CSARDPGLASNYGYTF
TRBV6-5	-	TRBJ1-2	-	TGTGCCAGCAGTACTTTATTACAGGAGAAGAATGGCTACACCTTC	CASSTLLQEKNGYTF
TRBV5-6	TRBD2	TRBJ2-1	many	TGTGCCAGCAGCGCGGGGGGACTAGCGGGGTACTCCTACAATGAGCAGTTCTTC	CASSAGGLAGYSYNEQFF
TRBV12-3/TRBV12-4	-	TRBJ2-2	many	TGTGCCAGCAAGAACCCCGGGGAGCTGTTTTTT	CASKNPGELFF
TRBV5-1	-	TRBJ2-7	few	TGCGCCAGCAGCTTGACCCGGAGCGAGCAGTACTTC	CASSLTRSEQYF
TRBV20-1	TRBD2	TRBJ2-1	few	TGCAGTGCGGGACTAGCGAACAATGAGCAGTTCTTC	CSAGLANNEQFF
TRBV18	-	TRBJ1-2	few	TGTGCCAGCTCACCAACGGAGGAATATGGCTACACCTTC	CASSPTEEYGYTF
TRBV12-3/TRBV12-4	-	TRBJ1-5	-	TGTGCCAGCAGTTTTGAAGGATCTAAGAATCAGCCCCAGCATTTT	CASSFEGSKNQPQHF
TRBV20-1	-	TRBJ2-1	many	TGCAGTGCTCGAGGCGCGGCGGGGAGCTCCTACAATGAGCAGTTCTTC	CSARGAAGSSYNEQFF
TRBV12-3/TRBV12-4	-	TRBJ2-7	-	TGTGCCAGCACCAAGAATCAGGGGGGCAGGTACGAGCAGTACTTC	CASTKNQGGRYEQYF
TRBV10-3	TRBD1	TRBJ1-1	-	TGTGCCTCACACAGGGGCGAGAACACTGAAGCTTTCTTT	CASHRGENTEAFF
TRBV9	-	TRBJ1-1	few	TGTGCCAGCAGCGTAGCAGGACAGAGAGCGAATGAAGCTTTCTTT	CASSVAGQRANEAFF
TRBV29-1	-	TRBJ1-1	-	TGCAGCGTTGAAGAGGCAGGTTTTGCTTTCTTT	CSVEEAGFAFF
TRBV10-3	-	TRBJ1-1	few	TGTGCCATCAGTGATTTGGTGGAGAACACTGAAGCTTTCTTT	CAISDLVENTEAFF
TRBV20-1	-	TRBJ2-3	many	TGCAGTGCCGCAGACAGCAGAGTATCAGATACGCAGTATTTT	CSAADSRVSDTQYF
TRBV7-2	-	TRBJ2-2	-	TGTGCCAGCAGCTTAGGAACTAGGGCGGGCACCGGGGAGCTGTTTTTT	CASSLGTRAGTGELFF
TRBV4-1	-	TRBJ2-2	-	TGCGCCAGCAGCCAAGAGAGAGGGGTTCCGGGCGGGGAGCTGTTTTTT	CASSQERGVPGGELFF
TRBV3-1	-	TRBJ2-7	many	TGTGCCAGCAGCCAAGCCGCGGACTACGAGCAGTACTTC	CASSQAADYEQYF
TRBV4-2	-	TRBJ2-5	few	TGTGCCAGCAGCCAAGATCGCCAGGGGGAGACCCAGTACTTC	CASSQDRQGETQYF